What follows are 3 T cell receptor beta chains derived from one specimen sequenced in a study of shared clonotypes between healthy human individuals. Sequencing used immunoSEQ multiplex PCR; TCRdb keeps in-frame clones, though not all of them. The sample consists of about 1.5 million clones, roughly 98% of them appearing once. Sample: naive CD4+ T cells sorted from blood. Regarding subset: CD45RA+ positively selected. Receptors originate from a man aged 25-45 years in good health.

The chain uses TRBV5-1 and TRBJ2-2, with no clear D. Germline lookup yields CDR1 SGHRS and CDR2 YFSETQ. The CDR3 is 14 residues long. V was trimmed by 4 bases and J by 1 base, leaving 8 bases between them. The CDR3 here is CASSPDQNTGELFF. In nucleotides, the CDR3 is TGCGCCAGCAGCCCTGACCAGAACACCGGGGAGCTGTTTTTT.

The rearrangement joins TRBV5-1 to TRBJ2-5; TRBD1 might be the D (6 bases). The CDR3 is made up of 16 amino acids. V gave up 0 bases and J gave up 2 bases, with 14 bases separating them. Looked up from germline, CDR1 is SGHRS and CDR2 is YFSETQ. The CDR3 is CASSLVAGAPQETQYF. The CDR3 DNA follows: TGCGCCAGCAGCTTGGTGGCAGGGGCCCCTCAAGAGACCCAGTACTTC.

V and J are TRBV9 and TRBJ2-1, with TRBD2 identical over 7 bases. This CDR3 is 16 amino acids long. Per germline, CDR1 SGDLS and CDR2 YYNGEE. V lost 4 bases to trimming and J lost 4 bases; unmatched junction nucleotides: 11. Here the CDR3 DNA reads TGTGCCAGCAGCTCGGAGCGGGGACTTAGTTACAATGAGCAGTTCTTC. It encodes CASSSERGLSYNEQFF.